This T cell receptor beta chain was identified in a study of blood T cell repertoires in COVID-19. At the level of the study: PBMCs, B-cell-depleted T cells, or T cells provided the cDNA or gDNA that made up the material.

In the authors' methods: Scientists estimated how many nucleated cells there were by amplifying reference gene primers. The protocol was immunoSEQ multiplex PCR, while the TCRdb copy is restricted to in-frame clones and leaves out a portion. That table supplies the V and J calls and clone size; D and trimming were determined from the DNA. The sample has some 230,000 clones; 65% to 85% are singletons. Sample: peripheral blood. The receptor's source is a woman aged 55-70 years with acute or convalescent COVID-19.

The CDR3 loop is CASSSGLGTEAFF. The DNA for the CDR3 is TGTGCCAGCAGCTCAGGGTTAGGCACTGAAGCTTTCTTT. The chain has TRBV5-6 and TRBJ1-1, with a possible D match to TRBD1 (5 bases). This CDR3 has 13 amino acids. Germline loops: CDR1 SGHDT, CDR2 YYEEEE. Trimming shortened V by 3 bases and J by 4 bases, and 10 bases separated the two germline ends.